These 19 T cell receptor beta chains were sequenced from one sample in a study of molecular identifiers for immune sequencing clone quantification. TCRdb used MiXCR to reprocess the PCR reads, holding one entry per CDR3 protein. The sample has around 470,000 distinct CDR3 sequences, around 23% seen once. The specimen sequenced was naive CD8+ T cells from blood, with Jurkat cell RNA spiked in. The subset denotes: FACS-sorted CD8+CD4-CCR7+CD45RA+ naive T cells. These receptors came from a human donor in good health. Some libraries in this study had Jurkat cell RNA spiked in.

Points on this clonotype: The junction does not match germline at one end; this may be a read error. This rearrangement joins TRBV3-1 to TRBJ2-7, with TRBD1 identical over 7 bases. CDR1 and CDR2 from the germline V gene are LGHDT and YNNKEL (reference sequence). The CDR3 totals 16 residues. DNA for the CDR3: TGTGCCAACAGCCAAGTTGGCGGCAGGGGGTACGACGAGCAGTACTTC. Translated, it gives CANSQVGGRGYDEQYF.

This clonotype was picked up many times. J is TRBJ2-3 and V is TRBV5-4; the D is unclear. The germline V gene has CDR1 SGHNT and CDR2 YYREEE (reference sequence). This CDR3 spans 16 amino acids. Trimming cost V 0 bases and J 3 bases, with 14 bases left between them. In DNA form, the CDR3 reads TGTGCCAGCAGCTTGGGTGGAGAGGTTGGGACAGATACGCAGTATTTT. It specifies CASSLGGEVGTDTQYF.

This clonotype was seen ten or more times. V is TRBV12-3 or TRBV12-4 and J is TRBJ1-5, with a tentative D call TRBD1 (5 bases). This CDR3 is built from 13 residues. Trimming shortened V by 6 bases and J by 0 bases, and 6 bases separated the two germline ends. The CDR3 is CASRDSSNQPQHF. DNA for the CDR3: TGTGCCAGCAGAGACAGTAGCAATCAGCCCCAGCATTTT.

Worth noting for this clonotype: A read error is possible here, since a much larger clone lies one base away. This chain connects TRBV12-5 to TRBJ2-1, with D maybe TRBD2 (6 bases). Germline loops: CDR1 LGHNT, CDR2 FRNRAP. CDR3 length: 15 amino acids. For the CDR3, the DNA is TGTGCTAGTGGTAGCGGGCCGGTGTCCTACAATAAGCAGTTCTTC. It encodes CASGSGPVSYNKQFF. Complete variable domain (other parts from reference TRBV12-5 and TRBJ2-1): DARVTQTPRHKVTEMGQEVTMRCQPILGHNTVFWYRQTMMQGLELLAYFRNRAPLDDSGMPKDRFSAEMPDATLATLKIQPSEPRDSAVYFCASGSGPVSYNKQFFGPGTRLTVL.

This clonotype showed up many times. The J gene is TRBJ2-7, the V gene TRBV6-5; the D gene is possibly TRBD2 (6 bases). V was trimmed by 5 bases and J by 4 bases, leaving 12 bases between them. Germline V CDR1 and CDR2: MNHEY, SVGAGI. CDR3 size: 13 residues. The CDR3 coding sequence is TGTGCCAGCAGTCTCGGGGGTTGGTACGAGCAGTACTTC. This encodes CASSLGGWYEQYF.

This clonotype showed up just a few times. The CDR3 spells CASSVRHLPMVGGTDTQYF. The CDR3 DNA is TGTGCCAGCAGCGTACGCCATCTCCCCATGGTTGGGGGCACAGATACGCAGTATTTT. The V gene is TRBV9, the J gene TRBJ2-3, with unresolved D. Per germline, CDR1 SGDLS and CDR2 YYNGEE. V was trimmed by 1 base and J by 1 base, leaving 22 bases between them. There are 19 residues in the CDR3.

This clonotype occurred many times. The gene calls are TRBV5-6 and TRBJ1-1; no clear D. The V and J ends lost 2 bases and 0 bases respectively, with 5 bases between them. This CDR3 comprises 13 residues. Germline CDR1 reads SGHDT; CDR2 reads YYEEEE. The CDR3 bases are TGTGCCAGCAGCTTATGGATGAACACTGAAGCTTTCTTT. Protein product: CASSLWMNTEAFF.

This chain joins TRBV29-1 and TRBJ1-1, with a weak D call TRBD1 (6 bases). The CDR3 spans 13 residues. V gave up 3 bases and J gave up 1 base, with 9 bases separating them. Germline CDR1 and CDR2: SQVTM and ANQGSEA. CDR3 amino acids: CSVEYRANTEAFF. DNA for the CDR3: TGCAGCGTTGAGTACAGGGCGAACACTGAAGCTTTCTTT. The full variable domain, completed using reference TRBV29-1 and TRBJ1-1, is SAVISQKPSRDICQRGTSLTIQCQVDSQVTMMFWYRQQPGQSLTLIATANQGSEATYESGFVIDKFPISRPNLTFSTLTVSNMSPEDSSIYLCSVEYRANTEAFFGQGTRLTVV.

This clonotype was found many times. The chain is built from TRBV7-9 and TRBJ2-5; TRBD1 might be the D (6 bases). This CDR3 has 15 residues. V was trimmed by 3 bases and J by 2 bases, leaving 13 bases between them. Germline loops: CDR1 SEHNR, CDR2 FQNEAQ (reference sequence). The CDR3 nucleotides read TGTGCCAGCAGCTTGGAACAGGGCGGACAAGAGACCCAGTACTTC. Residues: CASSLEQGGQETQYF. Full variable domain (remainder filled in from reference TRBV7-9 and TRBJ2-5): DTGVSQNPRHKITKRGQNVTFRCDPISEHNRLYWYRQTLGQGPEFLTYFQNEAQLEKSRLLSDRFSAERPKGSFSTLEIQRTEQGDSAMYLCASSLEQGGQETQYFGPGTRLLVL.

This clonotype was detected only a few times. This sequence joins TRBV28 and TRBJ1-4; 8 nucleotides align to TRBD1. V lost 5 bases, J lost 8 bases, and 10 bases stayed unmatched. Germline assignment: CDR1 MDHEN and CDR2 SYDVKM. This CDR3 has 15 residues. Here the CDR3 reads CASSPGQGSLEKLFF. The CDR3 DNA is TGTGCCAGCAGTCCAGGACAGGGAAGCCTCGAAAAACTGTTTTTT.

The chain recombines TRBV27 with TRBJ2-5, with D perhaps matching TRBD2 (5 bases). CDR1 and CDR2 (germline): MNHEY, SMNVEV (reference sequence). V was cut by 0 bases and J by 9 bases, with 11 bases left in between. The CDR3 length is 13 residues. The DNA of the CDR3 is TGTGCCAGCAGTTTATCTCGGGGAAAGTCCCAGTACTTC. Encoded protein: CASSLSRGKSQYF.

Only a few counts were recorded for this clonotype. The J gene is TRBJ1-5, the V gene TRBV27; the D gene is possibly TRBD1 (5 bases). Germline CDR1 is MNHEY and CDR2 is SMNVEV (reference sequence). This CDR3 has 12 residues. V gave up 6 bases and J gave up 5 bases, with 8 bases separating them. For the CDR3, the DNA is TGTGCCAGCAGACGGGGGGATCAGCCCCAGCATTTT. As protein: CASRRGDQPQHF.

As to this clonotype: A much more abundant neighbour one base away suggests this may be a read error. Since no conserved phenylalanine or tryptophan closes the CDR3, a read error is the likely cause. J is TRBJ2-7 and V is TRBV6-2 or TRBV6-3; 7 bases align to TRBD1. Germline CDR1 MNHEY, CDR2 SVGEGT. V shed 6 bases, J shed 2 bases, and the junction held 7 bases outside the gene matches. The CDR3 spans 14 residues. DNA of the CDR3: TGTGCCAGCAGCTATTCGGGACAGCCCTACGAGCAGTACTCC. This sequence encodes CASSYSGQPYEQYS.

This clonotype was picked up many times. The rearrangement links TRBV6-1 to TRBJ2-7, with 7 bases fitting TRBD1. Germline CDR1 reads MNHNS; CDR2 reads SASEGT. The CDR3 consists of 14 residues. Losses at the gene ends were 3 bases for V and 1 base for J; bases not matched to a gene: 3. CDR3 sequence: CASSEWTGSYEQYF. CDR3 in DNA: TGTGCCAGCAGTGAGTGGACAGGTTCCTACGAGCAGTACTTC.

This clonotype was seen a handful of times. This chain joins TRBV11-1 and TRBJ1-1, with D unresolved. This CDR3 region has 16 residues. V gave up 5 bases and J gave up 3 bases, with 19 bases separating them. Looked up from germline, CDR1 is SGHAT and CDR2 is FQDESV (reference sequence). The CDR3 DNA follows: TGTGCCAGCAGCCCCAAGGACGTTTGGTCTGACACTGAAGCTTTCTTT. It translates to CASSPKDVWSDTEAFF.

About this clonotype: This may be a read error, as it is one base from a much larger clone. V usage is TRBV7-2 and J usage is TRBJ1-2, with D unclear. Germline lookup yields CDR1 SGHTA and CDR2 FQGNSA. The CDR3 length is 17 residues. The CDR3 spells CASSLELGSPSDYGYPF. Here the CDR3 DNA reads TGTGCCAGCAGCTTAGAGCTGGGGTCCCCTTCAGACTATGGCTACCCCTTC.

The sample holds a few counts of this clonotype. CDR3 amino acids: CASSPGRDEKLFF. CDR3 sequence (DNA): TGTGCCAGCAGCCCCGGGAGGGATGAAAAACTGTTTTTT. The V and J genes are TRBV7-9 and TRBJ1-4; D gene ambiguous. V was shortened by 5 bases and J by 6 bases, with 10 bases between the two germline ends. CDR1 is SEHNR and CDR2 is FQNEAQ in the germline V gene (reference sequence). The CDR3 has 13 amino acids.

This clonotype appeared many times. This chain uses TRBV10-2 with TRBJ2-4, with D possibly matching TRBD2 (6 bases). V was trimmed by 7 bases and J by 8 bases, leaving 15 bases between them. This CDR3 comprises 13 residues. Germline V gene data show CDR1 as WSHSY and CDR2 as SAAADI. The chain's CDR3 is CASNQGGTDIQYF. CDR3 DNA sequence: TGCGCCAGCAACCAGGGAGGTACGGACATTCAGTACTTC.

This clonotype was detected a few times. This chain connects TRBV20-1 to TRBJ1-5, with a weak D call TRBD1 (6 bases). This CDR3 contains 18 residues. Germline V gene data show CDR1 as DFQATT and CDR2 as SNEGSKA (reference sequence). The ends were cut back, 3 bases at V and 0 bases at J, with 21 bases in the middle. The CDR3 DNA is TGCAGTGCTAGTTTCTCCGGACAGACACGATATAGCAATCAGCCCCAGCATTTT. Translated, it gives CSASFSGQTRYSNQPQHF.